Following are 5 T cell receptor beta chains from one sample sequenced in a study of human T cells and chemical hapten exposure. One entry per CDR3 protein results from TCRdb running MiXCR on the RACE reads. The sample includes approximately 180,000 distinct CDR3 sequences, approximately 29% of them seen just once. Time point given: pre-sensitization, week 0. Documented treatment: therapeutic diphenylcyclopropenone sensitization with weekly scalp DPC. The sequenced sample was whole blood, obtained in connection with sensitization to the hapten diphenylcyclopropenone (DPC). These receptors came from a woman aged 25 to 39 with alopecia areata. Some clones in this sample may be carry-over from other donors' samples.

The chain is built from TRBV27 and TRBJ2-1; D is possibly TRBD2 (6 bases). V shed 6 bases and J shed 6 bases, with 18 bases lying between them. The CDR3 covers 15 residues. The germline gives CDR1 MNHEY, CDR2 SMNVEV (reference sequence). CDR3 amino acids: CASSRGRAASNEQFF. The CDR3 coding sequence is TGTGCCAGCAGCCGGGGGAGAGCAGCGAGCAATGAGCAGTTCTTC.

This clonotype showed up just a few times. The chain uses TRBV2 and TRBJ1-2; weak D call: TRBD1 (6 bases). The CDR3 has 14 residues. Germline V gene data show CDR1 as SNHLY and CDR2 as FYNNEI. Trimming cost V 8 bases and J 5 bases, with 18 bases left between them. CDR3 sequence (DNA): TGTGCCAGCCGAAGCGACAGGATCCTTTATGGCTACACCTTC. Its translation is CASRSDRILYGYTF.

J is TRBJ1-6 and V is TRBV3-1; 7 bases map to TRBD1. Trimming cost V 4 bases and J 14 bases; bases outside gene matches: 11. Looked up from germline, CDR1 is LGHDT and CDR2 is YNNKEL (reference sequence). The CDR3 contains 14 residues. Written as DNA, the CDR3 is TGTGCCAGCAGCCTTCAGGGGGGTGATGAGTCCCTCCACTTT. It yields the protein CASSLQGGDESLHF. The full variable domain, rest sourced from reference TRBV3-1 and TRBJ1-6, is DTAVSQTPKYLVTQMGNDKSIKCEQNLGHDTMYWYKQDSKKFLKIMFSYNNKELIINETVPNRFSPKSPDKAHLNLHINSLELGDSAVYFCASSLQGGDESLHFGNGTRLTVT.

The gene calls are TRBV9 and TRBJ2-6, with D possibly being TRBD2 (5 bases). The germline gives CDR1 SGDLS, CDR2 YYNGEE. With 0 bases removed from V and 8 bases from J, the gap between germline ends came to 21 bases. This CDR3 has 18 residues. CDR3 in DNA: TGTGCCAGCAGCGTAGATGCGGCAGCCCGTAGCGAGACCAACGTCCTGACTTTC. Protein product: CASSVDAAARSETNVLTF.

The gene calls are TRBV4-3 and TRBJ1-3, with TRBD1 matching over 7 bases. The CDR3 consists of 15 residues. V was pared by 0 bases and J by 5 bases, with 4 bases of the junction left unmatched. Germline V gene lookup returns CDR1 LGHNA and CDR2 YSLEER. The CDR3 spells CASSQEGTVRNTIYF. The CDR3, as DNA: TGCGCCAGCAGCCAAGAGGGGACAGTCCGAAACACCATATATTTT.